A selection of T cell receptor beta chains follows, all from one sample in a study of blood T cell repertoires in COVID-19. The data were produced by immunoSEQ multiplex PCR, yet TCRdb's version contains in-frame clones alone and is incomplete. This table holds roughly 130,000 clones, 84% found once. Input material: PBMCs or T cells enriched from blood (not recorded which). The origin of the receptors is a woman aged 30 to 39 who had recovered from COVID-19. CDR3s leave out the opening cysteine and the closing phenylalanine or tryptophan. The order of the fields is V gene, D gene, J gene, CDR3 protein. D genes are given only for firm matches.

v_gene: TRBV10-1
d_gene: -
j_gene: TRBJ2-1
CDR3aa: ASRRDCLYNEQF

v_gene: TRBV7-2
d_gene: -
j_gene: TRBJ1-4
CDR3aa: ASSLSLEKLF

v_gene: TRBV30
d_gene: -
j_gene: TRBJ1-5
CDR3aa: AWSALGLRQPQH

v_gene: TRBV28
d_gene: TRBD2
j_gene: TRBJ2-1
CDR3aa: ASSSGGRAEQF

v_gene: TRBV2
d_gene: TRBD1
j_gene: TRBJ2-1
CDR3aa: ASSRTGSSYNEQF

v_gene: TRBV18
d_gene: TRBD1
j_gene: TRBJ1-1
CDR3aa: ASSPYNTGQGGFEAF

v_gene: TRBV7-6
d_gene: TRBD2
j_gene: TRBJ2-1
CDR3aa: ASSQRPAGAPSSYNEQF

v_gene: TRBV19
d_gene: -
j_gene: TRBJ1-2
CDR3aa: ASSGARVSGYT

v_gene: TRBV6-5
d_gene: -
j_gene: TRBJ2-7
CDR3aa: ASSPQGRQLEQY

v_gene: TRBV27
d_gene: TRBD1
j_gene: TRBJ1-4
CDR3aa: ASSFRLRDRGRRGNEKLF

v_gene: TRBV24-1
d_gene: -
j_gene: TRBJ1-1
CDR3aa: ATRRHTNTEAF

v_gene: TRBV4-2
d_gene: TRBD1
j_gene: TRBJ2-7
CDR3aa: ASSQLDRAGEQY

v_gene: TRBV19
d_gene: TRBD1
j_gene: TRBJ1-4
CDR3aa: ASTRGRNEKLF

v_gene: TRBV28
d_gene: -
j_gene: TRBJ2-7
CDR3aa: ASSISSYEQY

v_gene: TRBV19
d_gene: -
j_gene: TRBJ1-1
CDR3aa: ASTPRVNTEAF